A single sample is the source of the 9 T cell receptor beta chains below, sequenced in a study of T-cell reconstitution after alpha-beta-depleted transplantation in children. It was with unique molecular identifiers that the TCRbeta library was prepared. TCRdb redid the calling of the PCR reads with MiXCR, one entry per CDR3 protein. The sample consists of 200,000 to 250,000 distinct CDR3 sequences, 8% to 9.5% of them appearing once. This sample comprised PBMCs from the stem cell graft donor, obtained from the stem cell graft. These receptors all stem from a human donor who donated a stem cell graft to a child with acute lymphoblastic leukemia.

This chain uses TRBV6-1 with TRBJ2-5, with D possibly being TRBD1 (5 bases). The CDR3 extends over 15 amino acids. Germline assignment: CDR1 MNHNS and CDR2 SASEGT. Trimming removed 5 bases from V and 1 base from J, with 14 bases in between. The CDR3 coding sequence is TGTGCCAGCAGTCCAGCCTATGGGGCCCAAGAGACCCAGTACTTC. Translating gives CASSPAYGAQETQYF.

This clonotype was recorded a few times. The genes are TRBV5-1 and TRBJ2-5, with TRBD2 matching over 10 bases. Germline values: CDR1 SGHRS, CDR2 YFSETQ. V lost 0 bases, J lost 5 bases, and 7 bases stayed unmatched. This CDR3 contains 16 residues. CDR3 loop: CASSLDPGLAIETQYF. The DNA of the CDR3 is TGCGCCAGCAGCTTGGATCCGGGACTAGCGATTGAGACCCAGTACTTC.

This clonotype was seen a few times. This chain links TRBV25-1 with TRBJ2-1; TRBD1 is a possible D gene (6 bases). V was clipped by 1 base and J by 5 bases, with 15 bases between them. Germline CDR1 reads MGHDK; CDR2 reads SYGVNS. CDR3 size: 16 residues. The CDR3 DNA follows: TGTGCCAGCAGTGAATCCCCAGGGGCTTACAACAATGAGCAGTTCTTC. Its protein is CASSESPGAYNNEQFF.

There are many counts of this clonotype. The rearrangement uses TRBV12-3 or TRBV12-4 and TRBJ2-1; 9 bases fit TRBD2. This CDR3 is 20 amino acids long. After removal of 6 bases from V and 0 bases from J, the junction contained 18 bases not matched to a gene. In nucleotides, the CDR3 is TGTGCCAGCAGCTACCAATTGAGGAGGGGAGCGGGGGGCTCCTACAATGAGCAGTTCTTC. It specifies CASSYQLRRGAGGSYNEQFF.

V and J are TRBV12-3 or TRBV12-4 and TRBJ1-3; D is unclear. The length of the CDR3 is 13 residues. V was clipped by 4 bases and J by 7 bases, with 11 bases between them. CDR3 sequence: CASSSEHTNTIYF. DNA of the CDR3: TGTGCCAGCAGTTCGGAACATACCAACACCATATATTTT.

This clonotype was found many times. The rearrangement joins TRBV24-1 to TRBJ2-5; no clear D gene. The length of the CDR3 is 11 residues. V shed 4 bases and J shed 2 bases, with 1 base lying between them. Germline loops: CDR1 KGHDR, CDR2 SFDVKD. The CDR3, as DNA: TGTGCCACCAGTGAACAAGAGACCCAGTACTTC. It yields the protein CATSEQETQYF.

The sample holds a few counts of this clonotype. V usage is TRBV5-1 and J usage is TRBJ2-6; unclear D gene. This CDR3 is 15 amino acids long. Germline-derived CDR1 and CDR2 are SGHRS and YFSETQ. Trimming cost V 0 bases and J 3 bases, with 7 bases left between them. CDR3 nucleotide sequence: TGCGCCAGCAGCTTGGAGGGCTATGGGGCCAACGTCCTGACTTTC. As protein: CASSLEGYGANVLTF.

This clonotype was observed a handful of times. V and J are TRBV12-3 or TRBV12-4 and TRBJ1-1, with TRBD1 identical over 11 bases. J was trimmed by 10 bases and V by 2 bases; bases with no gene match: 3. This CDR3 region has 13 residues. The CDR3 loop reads CASSLMGQGGAFF. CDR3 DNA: TGTGCCAGCAGTTTAATGGGACAGGGGGGAGCTTTCTTT.

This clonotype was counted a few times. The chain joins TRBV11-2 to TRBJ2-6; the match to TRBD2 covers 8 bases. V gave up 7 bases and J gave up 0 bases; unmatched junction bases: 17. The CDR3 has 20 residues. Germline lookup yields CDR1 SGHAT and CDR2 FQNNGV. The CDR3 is CASTMRGSRGGGSGANVLTF. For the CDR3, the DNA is TGTGCCAGCACCATGCGGGGGAGCCGGGGGGGCGGCTCTGGGGCCAACGTCCTGACTTTC.